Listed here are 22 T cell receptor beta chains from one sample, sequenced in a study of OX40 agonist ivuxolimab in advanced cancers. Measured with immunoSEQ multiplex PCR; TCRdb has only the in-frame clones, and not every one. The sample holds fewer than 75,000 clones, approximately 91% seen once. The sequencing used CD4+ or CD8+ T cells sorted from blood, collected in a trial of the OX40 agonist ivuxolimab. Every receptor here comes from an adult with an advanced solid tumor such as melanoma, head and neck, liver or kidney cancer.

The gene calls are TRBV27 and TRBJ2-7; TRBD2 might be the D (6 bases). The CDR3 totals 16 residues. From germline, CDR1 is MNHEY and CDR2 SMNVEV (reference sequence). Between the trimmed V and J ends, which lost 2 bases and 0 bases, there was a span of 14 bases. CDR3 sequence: CASSLRLAVISYEQYF. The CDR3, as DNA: TGTGCCAGCAGTTTACGGTTAGCGGTAATCTCCTACGAGCAGTACTTC.

CDR3 sequence (DNA): TGTGCTAGTGGACACAACAACAGGGTGGGGATTGGCTACACCTTC. It encodes CASGHNNRVGIGYTF. The chain has TRBV12-5 and TRBJ1-2; weak D call: TRBD1 (6 bases). CDR3 size: 15 residues. In germline, CDR1 is LGHNT, CDR2 FRNRAP. The V gene lost 6 bases and the J gene lost 7 bases, with 21 bases spanning the gap.

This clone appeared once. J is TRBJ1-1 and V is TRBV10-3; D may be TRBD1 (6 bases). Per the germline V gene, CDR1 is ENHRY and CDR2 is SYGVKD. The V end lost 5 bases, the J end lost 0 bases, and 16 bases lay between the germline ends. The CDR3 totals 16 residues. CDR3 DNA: TGTGCCATCAGTAGGGGGGACGGTTCTTTGAACACTGAAGCTTTCTTT. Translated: CAISRGDGSLNTEAFF.

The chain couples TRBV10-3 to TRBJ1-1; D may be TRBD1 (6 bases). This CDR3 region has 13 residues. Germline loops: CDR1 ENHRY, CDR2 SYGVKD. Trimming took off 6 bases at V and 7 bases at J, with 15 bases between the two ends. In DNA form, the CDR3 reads TGTGCCATCAGGGATGACAGGTACTTTGAAGCTTTCTTT. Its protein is CAIRDDRYFEAFF.

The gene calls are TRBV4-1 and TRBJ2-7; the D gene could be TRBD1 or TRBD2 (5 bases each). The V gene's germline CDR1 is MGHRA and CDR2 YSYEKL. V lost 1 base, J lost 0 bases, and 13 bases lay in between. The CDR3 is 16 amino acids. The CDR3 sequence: CASSQGGWGSSYEQYF. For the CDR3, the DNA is TGCGCCAGCAGCCAAGGGGGGTGGGGTTCCTCCTACGAGCAGTACTTC.

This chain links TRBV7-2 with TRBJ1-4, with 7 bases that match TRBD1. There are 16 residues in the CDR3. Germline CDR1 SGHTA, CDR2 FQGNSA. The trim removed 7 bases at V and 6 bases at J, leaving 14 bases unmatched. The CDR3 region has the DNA TGTGCCAGCACCCAGGGGAGGGGGCTTTACGATGAAAAACTGTTTTTT. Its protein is CASTQGRGLYDEKLFF.

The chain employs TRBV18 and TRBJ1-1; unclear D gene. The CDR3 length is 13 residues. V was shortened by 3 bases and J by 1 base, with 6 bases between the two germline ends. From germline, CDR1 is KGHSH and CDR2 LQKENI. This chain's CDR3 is CASSPPGNTEAFF. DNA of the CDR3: TGTGCCAGCTCACCCCCGGGGAACACTGAAGCTTTCTTT.

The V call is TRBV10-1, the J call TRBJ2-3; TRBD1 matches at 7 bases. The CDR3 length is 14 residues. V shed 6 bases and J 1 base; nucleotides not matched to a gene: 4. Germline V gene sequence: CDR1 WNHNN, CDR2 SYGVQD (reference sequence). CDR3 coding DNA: TGCGCCAGCAGGGACAGGCTTGGCACAGATACGCAGTATTTT. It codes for CASRDRLGTDTQYF.

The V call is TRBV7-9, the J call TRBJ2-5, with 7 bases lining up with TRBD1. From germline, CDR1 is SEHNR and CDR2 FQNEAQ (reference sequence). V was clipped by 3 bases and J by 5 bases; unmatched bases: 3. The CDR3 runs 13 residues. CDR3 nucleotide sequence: TGTGCCAGCAGCTTCGGGACAGTGGAGACCCAGTACTTC. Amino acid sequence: CASSFGTVETQYF. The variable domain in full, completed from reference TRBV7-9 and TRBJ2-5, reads DTGVSQNPRHKITKRGQNVTFRCDPISEHNRLYWYRQTLGQGPEFLTYFQNEAQLEKSRLLSDRFSAERPKGSFSTLEIQRTEQGDSAMYLCASSFGTVETQYFGPGTRLLVL.

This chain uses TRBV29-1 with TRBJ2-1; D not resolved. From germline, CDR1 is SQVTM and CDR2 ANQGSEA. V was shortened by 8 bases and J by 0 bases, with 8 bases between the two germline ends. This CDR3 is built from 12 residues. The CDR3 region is CSSLGSYNEQFF. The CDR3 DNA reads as TGCAGCTCTCTCGGCTCCTACAATGAGCAGTTCTTC.

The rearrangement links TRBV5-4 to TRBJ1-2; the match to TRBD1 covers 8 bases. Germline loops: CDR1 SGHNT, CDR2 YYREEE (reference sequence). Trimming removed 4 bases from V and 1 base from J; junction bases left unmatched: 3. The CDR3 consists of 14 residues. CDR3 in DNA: TGTGCCAGCAGCACAGACAGGGGTAACTATGGCTACACCTTC. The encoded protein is CASSTDRGNYGYTF.

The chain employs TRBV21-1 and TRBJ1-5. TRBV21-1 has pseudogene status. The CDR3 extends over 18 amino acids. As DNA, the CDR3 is TGTGCCAGCAGCAATCACGATATTTACAGCGGTAGCAATCAGCCCCAGCATTTT. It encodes CASSNHDIYSGSNQPQHF.

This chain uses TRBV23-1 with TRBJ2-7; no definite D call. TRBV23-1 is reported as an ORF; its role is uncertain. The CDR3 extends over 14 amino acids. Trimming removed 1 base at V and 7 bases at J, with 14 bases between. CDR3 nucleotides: TGCGCCAGCAGTCAATATCCTCGTTCCGGGGAGCAGTACTTC. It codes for CASSQYPRSGEQYF.

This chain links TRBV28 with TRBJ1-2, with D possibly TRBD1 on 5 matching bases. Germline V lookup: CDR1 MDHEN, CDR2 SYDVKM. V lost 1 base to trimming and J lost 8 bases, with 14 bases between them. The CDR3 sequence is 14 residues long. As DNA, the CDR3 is TGTGCCAGCAGTTTATATATCCAGGGAAGCGGCTACACCTTC. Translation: CASSLYIQGSGYTF.

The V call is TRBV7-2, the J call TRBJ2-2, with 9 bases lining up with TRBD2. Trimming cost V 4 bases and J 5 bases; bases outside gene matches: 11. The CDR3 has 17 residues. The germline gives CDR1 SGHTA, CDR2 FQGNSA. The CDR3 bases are TGTGCCAGCAGCTCCCTTAGCGGGAGTTTTATTACCGGGGAGCTGTTTTTT. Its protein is CASSSLSGSFITGELFF.

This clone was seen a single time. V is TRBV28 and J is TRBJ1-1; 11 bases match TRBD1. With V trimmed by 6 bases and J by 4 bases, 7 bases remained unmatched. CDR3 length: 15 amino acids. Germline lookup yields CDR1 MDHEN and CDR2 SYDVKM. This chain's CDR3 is CASSPTGTGGTEAFF. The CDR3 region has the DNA TGTGCCAGCAGCCCCACTGGGACAGGGGGCACTGAAGCTTTCTTT. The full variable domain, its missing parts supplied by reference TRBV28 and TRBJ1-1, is DVKVTQSSRYLVKRTGEKVFLECVQDMDHENMFWYRQDPGLGLRLIYFSYDVKMKEKGDIPEGYSVSREKKERFSLILESASTNQTSMYLCASSPTGTGGTEAFFGQGTRLTVV.

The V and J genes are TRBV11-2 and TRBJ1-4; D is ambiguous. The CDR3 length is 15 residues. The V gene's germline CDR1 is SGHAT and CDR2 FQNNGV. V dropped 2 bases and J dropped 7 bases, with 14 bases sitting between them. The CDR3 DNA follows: TGTGCCAGCAGCTTATTGCCCGGTACGGTTGAAAAACTGTTTTTT. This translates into CASSLLPGTVEKLFF.

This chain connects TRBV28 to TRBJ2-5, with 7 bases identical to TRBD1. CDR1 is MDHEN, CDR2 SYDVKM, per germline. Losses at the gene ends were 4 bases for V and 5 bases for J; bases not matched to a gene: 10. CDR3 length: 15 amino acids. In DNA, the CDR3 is TGTGCCAGCAGTTCCACAGGGGTGACTATGGAGACCCAGTACTTC. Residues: CASSSTGVTMETQYF.

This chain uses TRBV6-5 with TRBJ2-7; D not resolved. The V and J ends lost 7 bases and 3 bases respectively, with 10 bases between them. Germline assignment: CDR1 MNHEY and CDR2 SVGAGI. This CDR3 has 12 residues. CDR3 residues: CASISSVYEQYF. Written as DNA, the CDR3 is TGTGCCAGCATTTCTTCGGTCTACGAGCAGTACTTC.

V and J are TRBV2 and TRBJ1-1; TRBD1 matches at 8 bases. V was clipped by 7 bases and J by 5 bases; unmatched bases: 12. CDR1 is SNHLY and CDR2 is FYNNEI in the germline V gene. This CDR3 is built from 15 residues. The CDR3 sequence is CASKGQGAYTTEAFF. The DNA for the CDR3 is TGTGCCAGCAAGGGGCAGGGGGCCTATACGACTGAAGCTTTCTTT.

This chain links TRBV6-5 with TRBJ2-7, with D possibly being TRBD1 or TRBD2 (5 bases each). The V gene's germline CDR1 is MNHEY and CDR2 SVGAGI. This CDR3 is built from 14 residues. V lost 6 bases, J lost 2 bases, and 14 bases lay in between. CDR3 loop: CASRGDRRTYEQYF. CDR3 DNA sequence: TGTGCCAGCAGGGGGGACCGGAGGACCTACGAGCAGTACTTC.

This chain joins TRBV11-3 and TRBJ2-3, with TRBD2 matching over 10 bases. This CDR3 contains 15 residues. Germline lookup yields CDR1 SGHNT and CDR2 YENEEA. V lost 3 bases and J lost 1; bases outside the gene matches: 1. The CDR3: CASSFGLAGTDTQYF. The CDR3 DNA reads TGTGCCAGCAGCTTCGGACTAGCGGGCACAGATACGCAGTATTTT.